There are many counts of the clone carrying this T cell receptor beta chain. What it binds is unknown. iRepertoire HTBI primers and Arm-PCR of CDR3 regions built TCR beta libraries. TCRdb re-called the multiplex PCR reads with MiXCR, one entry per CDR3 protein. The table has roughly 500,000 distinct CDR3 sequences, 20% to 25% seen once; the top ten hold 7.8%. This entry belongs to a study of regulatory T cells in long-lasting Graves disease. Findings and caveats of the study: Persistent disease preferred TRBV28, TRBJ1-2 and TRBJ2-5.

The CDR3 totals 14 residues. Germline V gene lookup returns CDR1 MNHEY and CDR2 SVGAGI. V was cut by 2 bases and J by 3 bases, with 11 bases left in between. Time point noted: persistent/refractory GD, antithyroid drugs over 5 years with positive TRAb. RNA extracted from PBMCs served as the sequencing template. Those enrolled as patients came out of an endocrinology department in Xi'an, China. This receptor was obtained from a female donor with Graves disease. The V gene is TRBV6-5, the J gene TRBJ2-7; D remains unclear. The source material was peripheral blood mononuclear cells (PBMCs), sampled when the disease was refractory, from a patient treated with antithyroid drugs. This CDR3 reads CASSYTGVGYEQYF. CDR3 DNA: TGTGCCAGCAGTTACACTGGGGTGGGCTACGAGCAGTACTTC.